The sequence of this T cell receptor (beta chain) was determined in a study of cytomegalovirus exposure and HLA in healthy donors. The overall study: The roughly 110 validation repertoires were produced on the same platform as the roughly 700 repertoires of the first cohort. This was reported in a later analysis. Overall study results and limits: The tendency of first-cohort TCR clusters to co-occur in the 130 or so validation repertoires was identified by a subsequent analysis. Reportedly, cytomegalovirus status was diagnosed with high sensitivity and specificity.

Libraries were prepared by immunoSEQ multiplex PCR; TCRdb keeps only in-frame clonotypes and omits some of them. Here the sample spans 150,000 or so clones, 85% to 90% being singletons. CDR3 size: 12 residues. In germline, CDR1 is SNHLY, CDR2 FYNNEI. With 6 bases clipped from V and 4 bases from J, the junction kept 3 bases outside the gene matches. As regards this clone: Its antigen is still unknown.

This TCR derives from a woman aged 25 to 39 in good health and CMV-seronegative. The V and J genes are TRBV2 and TRBJ2-7; 7 nucleotides agree with TRBD2. Sequencing used PBMCs. CDR3 in amino acids: CASRGGGYEQYF. CDR3 in DNA: TGTGCCAGCAGAGGCGGGGGATACGAGCAGTACTTC. The full variable domain, its missing parts supplied by reference TRBV2 and TRBJ2-7, is EPEVTQTPSHQVTQMGQEVILRCVPISNHLYFYWYRQILGQKVEFLVSFYNNEISEKSEIFDDQFSVERPDGSNFTLKIRSTKLEDSAMYFCASRGGGYEQYFGPGTRLTVT.